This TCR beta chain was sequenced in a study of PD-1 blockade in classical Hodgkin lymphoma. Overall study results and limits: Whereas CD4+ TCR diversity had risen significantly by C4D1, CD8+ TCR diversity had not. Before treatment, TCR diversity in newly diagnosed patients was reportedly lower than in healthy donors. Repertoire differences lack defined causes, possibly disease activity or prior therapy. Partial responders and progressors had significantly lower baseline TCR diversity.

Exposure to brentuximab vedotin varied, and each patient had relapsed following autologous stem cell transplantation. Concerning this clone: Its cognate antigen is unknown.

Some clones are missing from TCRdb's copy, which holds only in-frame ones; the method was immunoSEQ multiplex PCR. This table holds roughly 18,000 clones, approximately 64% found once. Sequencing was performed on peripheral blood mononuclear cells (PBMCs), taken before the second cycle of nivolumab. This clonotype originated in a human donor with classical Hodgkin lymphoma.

In DNA form, the CDR3 reads TGTGCCTCCAGCCCGGGGCACACTGAAGCTTTCTTT. The encoded protein is CASSPGHTEAFF. The V and J genes are TRBV30 and TRBJ1-1, with D tentatively TRBD1 (5 bases). This CDR3 has 12 amino acids. Per the germline V gene, CDR1 is GTSNPN and CDR2 is SVGIG (reference sequence). Trimming cost V 7 bases and J 3 bases, with 12 bases left between them.